This TCR beta chain was identified during a study of cytomegalovirus exposure and HLA in healthy donors. As concerns this clone: Its matching antigen is unknown.

Study conclusions and caveats: It was 160 or so TCR beta chains that were listed as cytomegalovirus-associated. Reports credit the classifier with highly specific, highly sensitive diagnosis of cytomegalovirus status. Under in vitro conditions, a few CMV-associated chains were confirmed as specific for CMV antigens.

V was trimmed by 1 base and J by 6 bases, leaving 10 bases between them. The V gene's germline CDR1 is SEHNR and CDR2 FQNEAQ (reference sequence). This CDR3 comprises 13 residues. Clones were sequenced by immunoSEQ multiplex PCR, and TCRdb holds only the in-frame ones, with some missing. The sample yields roughly 230,000 clones, 90% seen once. This TCR came from a young woman in good health and CMV-seronegative. Sequenced material: PBMCs. The chain links TRBV7-9 to TRBJ2-7, with a possible D match to TRBD1 (6 bases). The CDR3 DNA sequence: TGTGCCAGCAGCTTAGTAGTGACAGGCGAGCAGTACTTC. Residues: CASSLVVTGEQYF.